This is a list of T cell receptor beta chains from one sample in a study of cytomegalovirus exposure and HLA in healthy donors. Measured with immunoSEQ multiplex PCR; TCRdb has only the in-frame clones, and not every one. This sample yields approximately 300,000 clones, of which about nine tenths are seen a single time; about 0.91% belongs to the top ten. Sequenced sample: PBMCs. Receptors were obtained from a woman aged 18-35 years in good health and CMV-seronegative. Each CDR3 is given with its conserved first and last residue. D genes are given only for firm matches. The listing skips clone size in some rows; elsewhere it reads once, few, many or a size class.

v_call	j_call	d_call	clone_size	cdr3_aa	cdr3_nt
TRBV23-1	TRBJ2-1	TRBD1	-	CASSQSDRGTDYNEQFF	TGCGCCAGCAGTCAATCGGACAGGGGGACCGATTACAATGAGCAGTTCTTC
TRBV7-2	TRBJ2-7	TRBD1	-	CASSLNTGGLLYSYEQYF	TGTGCCAGCAGCTTAAATACAGGGGGCTTATTATACTCCTACGAGCAGTACTTC
TRBV28	TRBJ1-1	-	few	CASSPPPRGSAFF	TGTGCCAGCAGTCCGCCCCCCCGGGGGTCGGCTTTCTTT
TRBV4-3	TRBJ2-7	TRBD2	-	CASSQGPSGMVVF	TGCGCCAGCAGCCAAGGACCAAGCGGGATGGTTGTCTTC
TRBV27	TRBJ1-4	-	-	CASREGLTNEKLFF	TGTGCCAGCAGGGAGGGACTTACTAATGAAAAACTGTTTTTT
TRBV11-2	TRBJ1-1	TRBD1	-	CASSLEYGTGGGEAFF	TGTGCCAGCAGCTTAGAATACGGGACAGGGGGAGGTGAAGCTTTCTTT
TRBV7-2	TRBJ2-5	TRBD2	-	CASSLPLVLAEETQYF	TGTGCCAGCAGCCTACCCCTGGTCCTAGCGGAAGAGACCCAGTACTTC
TRBV11-2	TRBJ2-7	-	-	CASSLVRGAVNYEQYF	TGTGCCAGCAGCTTAGTTCGGGGGGCAGTCAACTACGAGCAGTACTTC
TRBV2	TRBJ2-2	TRBD1	-	CASSQGQTPGELFF	TGTGCCAGCAGCCAGGGACAGACACCCGGGGAGCTGTTTTTT
TRBV7-8	TRBJ2-7	TRBD2	-	CASSTRTSVTYEQYF	TGTGCCAGCAGCACCCGGACTAGCGTTACCTACGAGCAGTACTTC
TRBV2	TRBJ2-3	-	-	CASRVANYGTDTQYF	TGTGCCAGCAGGGTAGCGAATTATGGCACAGATACGCAGTATTTT
TRBV10-3	TRBJ1-1	TRBD1	-	CAISRGTGAGNTEAFF	TGTGCCATCAGCCGAGGGACAGGGGCAGGGAACACTGAAGCTTTCTTT
TRBV2	TRBJ2-5	TRBD1	-	CASSMGQEQQETQYF	TGTGCCAGCAGTATGGGACAGGAACAACAAGAGACCCAGTACTTC
TRBV25-1	TRBJ2-7	TRBD1	-	CASSELGDRGYEQYF	TGTGCCAGCAGTGAATTAGGGGACAGGGGCTACGAGCAGTACTTC
TRBV6-1	TRBJ2-2	-	-	CASSEPQGGRELFF	TGTGCCAGCAGTGAACCGCAGGGGGGTAGGGAGCTGTTTTTT
TRBV4-3	TRBJ2-5	-	-	CASSRAEGQETQYF	TGCGCCAGCAGCCGAGCGGAGGGCCAGGAGACCCAGTACTTC
TRBV6-5	TRBJ2-1	-	many	CASRDGTSSYNEQFF	TGTGCCAGCAGGGATGGGACAAGCTCCTACAATGAGCAGTTCTTC
TRBV27	TRBJ1-2	-	-	CASSTQNYGYTF	TGTGCCAGTTCGACACAAAACTATGGCTACACCTTC
TRBV6-5	TRBJ2-7	TRBD1	-	CASSNTGTGERWQYF	TGTGCCAGCAGCAATACCGGGACAGGGGAAAGGTGGCAGTACTTC
TRBV4-1	TRBJ2-1	TRBD2	-	CASSPRLAYEQFF	TGCGCCAGCAGCCCGAGACTAGCCTATGAGCAGTTCTTC
TRBV20-1	TRBJ1-2	-	-	CSANEGGYTF	TGCAGTGCTAATGAGGGCGGCTACACCTTC
TRBV4-2	TRBJ2-1	TRBD2	-	CASSPLAGGANEQFF	TGTGCCAGCAGCCCACTAGCGGGGGGGGCCAATGAGCAGTTCTTC
TRBV11-2	TRBJ1-3	-	-	CATRPSSGNTIYF	TGTGCCACCAGGCCGAGCTCTGGAAACACCATATATTTT
TRBV28	TRBJ2-1	TRBD2	-	CASSLGTSDYNEQFF	TGTGCCAGCAGTCTTGGGACTAGCGACTACAATGAGCAGTTCTTC
TRBV7-9	TRBJ2-1	TRBD1	-	CASSSLDRGLYNEQFF	TGTGCCAGCAGCTCCTTGGACAGGGGCCTTTACAATGAGCAGTTCTTC
TRBV19	TRBJ1-5	-	-	CASTPGGGNQPQHF	TGTGCCAGTACCCCGGGGGGGGGCAATCAGCCCCAGCATTTT